Below are 32 T cell receptor beta chains sequenced from a single sample in a study of T cell clonality in common variable immunodeficiency. Clones were sequenced by immunoSEQ multiplex PCR, and TCRdb holds only the in-frame ones, with some missing. This repertoire holds 50,000 to 60,000 clones, and none appear only once. Sequencing was done on a sample of peripheral blood mononuclear cells. The source of these receptors is a person between 18 and 69 years old in good health.

This clone came up many times. The read gets to within 3 residues of the CDR3 end, and the germline J gene fills in the rest. The chain couples TRBV2 to TRBJ1-4, with 8 nucleotides matching TRBD1. This CDR3 spans 15 amino acids. Per the germline V gene, CDR1 is SNHLY and CDR2 is FYNNEI. The V and J ends lost 6 bases and 4 bases, in that order; junction bases with no gene match: 7. The CDR3 reads CASRWTGTFNEKLFF. The CDR3 DNA, read in part, is TGTGCCAGCAGGTGGACAGGGACCTTTAATGAAAAA. The variable domain in full, with the rest retrieved from reference TRBV2 and TRBJ1-4, is EPEVTQTPSHQVTQMGQEVILRCVPISNHLYFYWYRQILGQKVEFLVSFYNNEISEKSEIFDDQFSVERPDGSNFTLKIRSTKLEDSAMYFCASRWTGTFNEKLFFGSGTQLSVL.

This clone was seen many times. Sequencing ends 3 residues short of the CDR3 end; the germline J gene provides the rest. The chain links TRBV19 to TRBJ1-1; D perhaps matches TRBD1 (5 bases). V gave up 5 bases and J gave up 0 bases, with 16 bases separating them. Germline loops: CDR1 LNHDA, CDR2 SQIVND (reference sequence). This CDR3 comprises 16 residues. The CDR3 DNA, read in part, is TGTGCCAGTAGTCTCGGGGGTGAGATCGTGAACACTGAA. Encoded protein: CASSLGGEIVNTE. The entire CDR3 protein is CASSLGGEIVNTEAFF.

This clone came up many times. The read ends 3 residues before the CDR3 terminus; that terminus is restored from the germline J gene. The chain uses TRBV11-2 and TRBJ1-6, with 7 bases matching TRBD1. Germline V gene lookup returns CDR1 SGHAT and CDR2 FQNNGV. This CDR3 is built from 13 residues. V gave up 10 bases and J gave up 7 bases; unmatched junction bases: 7. CDR3 bases read: TGTGCCACCTCGGTACAGGGGAATTCACCC. This codes for CATSVQGNSP. The full CDR3 is CATSVQGNSPLHF.

This clone was detected many times. The CDR3 goes on 3 residues after the read ends, and that part is filled in from the germline J gene. The V gene is TRBV20-1, the J gene TRBJ1-2; D may be TRBD1 (5 bases). Germline V gene lookup returns CDR1 DFQATT and CDR2 SNEGSKA (reference sequence). V lost 3 bases, J lost 0 bases, and 11 bases lay in between. This CDR3 has 14 amino acids. Here the CDR3 reads CSARRQYTNYGYTF. The part of the CDR3 DNA that was read is TGCAGTGCTAGGAGACAGTACACTAACTATGGC.

This clone was recorded at least ten times. The read terminates 3 residues before the CDR3 end, so the remaining end is supplied by the germline J gene. The gene calls are TRBV19 and TRBJ2-7; D perhaps matches TRBD1 (5 bases). V shed 1 base and J shed 2 bases, with 9 bases lying between them. CDR3 length: 14 residues. In germline, CDR1 is LNHDA, CDR2 SQIVND (reference sequence). CDR3 amino acids: CASSIGQNTYEQYF. The CDR3 DNA, read in part, is TGTGCCAGTAGTATAGGACAGAACACCTACGAG.

This clone was recorded many times. The read is 3 residues too short to cover the CDR3 end, so that end is filled in from the germline J gene. The V and J genes are TRBV2 and TRBJ2-2; TRBD1 agrees at 9 bases. V lost 2 bases, J lost 6 bases, and 7 bases stayed unmatched. Germline CDR1 SNHLY, CDR2 FYNNEI. CDR3 length: 16 residues. CDR3 bases read: TGTGCCAGCAGTGAATCCGGGACAGGGTTGTCCGGGGAG. As protein: CASSESGTGLSGE. The CDR3 in full is CASSESGTGLSGELFF.

This clone was picked up many times. Read data end 3 residues before the CDR3 end; the end is taken from the germline J gene. The V call is TRBV6-2 or TRBV6-3, the J call TRBJ1-1; D is possibly TRBD1 (5 bases). From germline, CDR1 is MNHEY and CDR2 SVGEGT. The germline V and J ends were trimmed by 0 bases and 1 base, with 6 bases remaining between them. CDR3 size: 14 residues. The covered CDR3 bases are TGTGCCAGCAGTTACTCGCAGGGGAACACTGAA. Protein sequence: CASSYSQGNTE. The whole CDR3 protein is CASSYSQGNTEAFF.

This clone has at least ten counts. The CDR3 protein is CASRTGTLKNEKLFF. The sequenced part of the CDR3 DNA is TGTGCCAGTCGGACCGGGACATTAAAAAATGAAAAG. The gene calls are TRBV19 and TRBJ2-2; weak D call: TRBD1 (6 bases). The read gets to within 3 residues of the CDR3 end, and the germline J gene fills in the rest. Looked up from germline, CDR1 is LNHDA and CDR2 is SQIVND (reference sequence). The length of the CDR3 is 15 residues. Drawing the rest from reference TRBV19 and TRBJ2-2, the complete variable domain is DGGITQSPKYLFRKEGQNVTLSCEQNLNHDAMYWYRQDPGQGLRLIYYSQIVNDFQKGDIAEGYSVSREKKESFPLTVTSAQKNPTAFYLCASRTGTLKNEKLFFGEGSRLTVL.

This clone was detected ten times or more. The read terminates 3 residues before the CDR3 end, so the remaining end is supplied by the germline J gene. J is TRBJ2-3 and V is TRBV30; 7 bases map to TRBD2. After removal of 4 bases from V and 0 bases from J, the junction contained 10 bases not matched to a gene. Germline loops: CDR1 GTSNPN, CDR2 SVGIG (reference sequence). The CDR3 is made up of 16 amino acids. The CDR3: CAWTLGGSGSTDTQYF. The CDR3 DNA, read in part, is TGTGCCTGGACTCTGGGCGGGAGTGGGAGCACAGATACG.

This clone has ten or more counts. The sequence runs out 3 residues before the end of the CDR3; the remainder is reconstructed from the germline J gene. The chain carries TRBV7-2 and TRBJ1-6; 8 bases fit TRBD1. The germline V gene encodes CDR1 SGHTA and CDR2 FQGNSA. The CDR3 has 15 amino acids. The trim removed 5 bases at V and 11 bases at J, leaving 11 bases unmatched. CDR3 bases read: TGTGCCAGCAGCAAAAAGGACAGGGACTCGCCACCC. This gives the protein CASSKKDRDSPP. The whole CDR3 is CASSKKDRDSPPLHF.

Ten or more counts support this clone. From the germline J gene comes the end of the CDR3, since the read stops 3 residues before it. The V gene is TRBV7-2, the J gene TRBJ1-2; D gene uncertain. Trimming removed 1 base at V and 1 base at J, with 4 bases between. The germline V gene encodes CDR1 SGHTA and CDR2 FQGNSA. The CDR3 has 13 amino acids. The CDR3 sequence: CASSLGLNYGYTF. The sequenced CDR3 bases are TGTGCCAGCAGCTTAGGTCTTAACTATGGC.

This clone was observed at least ten times. CDR3 in amino acids: CACASGNRGEQFF. CDR3 DNA (partial): TGTGCCTGCGCTAGCGGGAATCGCGGTGAG. The chain links TRBV30 to TRBJ2-1; TRBD2 aligns across 9 bases. The DNA ends 3 residues before the CDR3 does, and the rest of the CDR3 is filled in from the germline J gene. Germline CDR1 is GTSNPN and CDR2 is SVGIG (reference sequence). This CDR3 is built from 13 residues. V shed 6 bases, J shed 9 bases, and the junction held 9 bases outside the gene matches. Variable domain in full (rest from reference TRBV30 and TRBJ2-1): SQTIHQWPATLVQPVGSPLSLECTVEGTSNPNLYWYRQAAGRGLQLLFYSVGIGQISSEVPQNLSASRPQDRQFILSSKKLLLSDSGFYLCACASGNRGEQFFGPGTRLTVL.

This clone was counted many times. The CDR3 end lies 3 residues beyond the end of the read and is filled in from the germline J gene. The rearrangement joins TRBV11-2 to TRBJ2-3; D may be TRBD2 (6 bases). V was pared by 2 bases and J by 4 bases, with 10 bases between. The CDR3 runs 14 residues. Germline CDR1 reads SGHAT; CDR2 reads FQNNGV. The CDR3 reads CASSLLANPDTQYF. CDR3 bases read: TGTGCCAGCAGCTTACTAGCGAACCCAGATACG.

About this clone itself: The read halts 3 residues ahead of the CDR3 end, with the missing end drawn from the germline J gene. The J gene is TRBJ1-2, the V gene TRBV5-1; TRBD1 might be the D (5 bases). The CDR3 spans 16 residues. In germline, CDR1 is SGHRS, CDR2 YFSETQ. Partial CDR3 DNA: TGCGCCAGCAGCTTGGAGGGGCTGGAGAACACAGATACC. Its translation: CASSLEGLENTDT. From start to end, the CDR3 is CASSLEGLENTDTYTF.

Incomplete CDR3 DNA: TGTGCCAGCAGTAGGGACAGGGCCGGGGAGACG. It codes for CASSRDRAGET. The complete CDR3 protein is CASSRDRAGETQYF. This chain connects TRBV2 to TRBJ2-3; 9 bases line up with TRBD1. Coverage ceases 3 residues before the CDR3 finishes, and the germline J gene fills in the end. CDR1 is SNHLY and CDR2 is FYNNEI in the germline V gene. CDR3 length: 14 residues.

This clone was seen many times. CDR3 bases read: TGCAGTGCTAGGGGCCAACAAGAGACG. It translates to CSARGQQET. The complete CDR3 sequence is CSARGQQETQYF. The rearrangement uses TRBV20-1 and TRBJ2-3; D is unclear. The CDR3 end lies 3 residues beyond the end of the read and is filled in from the germline J gene. The CDR3 sequence is 12 residues long. Germline V gene sequence: CDR1 DFQATT, CDR2 SNEGSKA (reference sequence).

There are many counts of this clone. The DNA ends 3 residues before the CDR3 does, and the rest of the CDR3 is filled in from the germline J gene. The chain joins TRBV20-1 to TRBJ1-5; TRBD1 aligns across 10 bases. The CDR3 sequence is 16 residues long. Germline CDR1 is DFQATT and CDR2 is SNEGSKA (reference sequence). V shed 5 bases, J shed 2 bases, and the junction held 9 bases outside the gene matches. CDR3: CSARQGAGWGNQPQHF. The sequenced part of the CDR3 DNA is TGCAGTGCTCGACAGGGGGCAGGTTGGGGCAATCAGCCC.

This clone was seen only a few times. The sequence runs out 3 residues before the end of the CDR3; the remainder is reconstructed from the germline J gene. The V call is TRBV19, the J call TRBJ2-4; tentative D call: TRBD2 (5 bases). The CDR3 sequence is 14 residues long. Germline V gene sequence: CDR1 LNHDA, CDR2 SQIVND (reference sequence). The DNA read from the CDR3 is TGTGCCAGTAGTATCGACATCGACGGACTGGGT. Its translation is CASSIDIDGLG. The complete CDR3 protein is CASSIDIDGLGQYF.

This clone was detected ten times or more. With the read ending 3 residues before the CDR3 end, the germline J gene is used to fill in that end. The chain carries TRBV12-3 or TRBV12-4 and TRBJ2-7, with TRBD1 matching 7 bases. This CDR3 spans 14 amino acids. V was clipped by 7 bases and J by 3 bases; unmatched bases: 9. The CDR3 DNA, read in part, is TGTGCCAGCACCCAGGGGGTCCCGGGCTACGAG. Translated, it gives CASTQGVPGYE. The CDR3, in full, reads CASTQGVPGYEQYF.

This clone was observed a few times. The DNA ends 3 residues before the CDR3 does, and the rest of the CDR3 is filled in from the germline J gene. This rearrangement joins TRBV5-5 to TRBJ2-1; maybe TRBD2 (6 bases). The CDR3 consists of 15 residues. V gave up 3 bases and J gave up 2 bases, with 12 bases separating them. Germline V lookup: CDR1 SGHKS, CDR2 YYEKEE (reference sequence). CDR3 region: CASSSERVPYNEQFF. The DNA read from the CDR3 is TGTGCCAGCAGCTCGGAGCGGGTACCCTACAATGAG. The full variable domain, completed using reference TRBV5-5 and TRBJ2-1, is DAGVTQSPTHLIKTRGQQVTLRCSPISGHKSVSWYQQVLGQGPQFIFQYYEKEERGRGNFPDRFSARQFPNYSSELNVNALLLGDSALYLCASSSERVPYNEQFFGPGTRLTVL.

This clone has just a few counts. With the read ending 3 residues before the CDR3 end, the germline J gene is used to fill in that end. The rearrangement joins TRBV30 to TRBJ1-2, with no clear D. Germline lookup yields CDR1 GTSNPN and CDR2 SVGIG (reference sequence). The CDR3 loop spans 14 amino acids. Partial CDR3 DNA: TGTGCCTGGAGTGTACGAAGCGGTGCCTACGAC. Amino acids: CAWSVRSGAYD. The full CDR3 protein is CAWSVRSGAYDYTF.

This clone was detected only a few times. The read stops 3 residues short of the end of the CDR3; the missing end is completed from the germline J gene. The chain recombines TRBV7-9 with TRBJ2-3; perhaps TRBD2 as D (5 bases). The CDR3 is 12 residues long. Germline assignment: CDR1 SEHNR and CDR2 FQNEAQ (reference sequence). CDR3 sequence reads: CASSYDGETQYF. The CDR3 bases that were read are TGTGCCAGCAGCTATGACGGGGAGACG.

This clone was seen ten or more times. Incomplete CDR3 DNA: TGCAGCGTTGATACGGGGGGGCACGGACACAATGAG. Translated, it gives CSVDTGGHGHNE. The full CDR3 is CSVDTGGHGHNEQFF. V and J are TRBV29-1 and TRBJ2-1; TRBD2 matches at 8 bases. The read gets to within 3 residues of the CDR3 end, and the germline J gene fills in the rest. Trimming at V came to 3 bases and at J to 5 bases, leaving 9 bases not matched to a gene. The CDR3 is 15 amino acids. Germline V gene lookup returns CDR1 SQVTM and CDR2 ANQGSEA.

There are many counts of this clone. The CDR3 extends 3 residues past the end of the read, so its final part is completed from the germline J gene. The chain recombines TRBV7-9 with TRBJ2-1; no firm D call. CDR3 length: 11 residues. V was cut by 8 bases and J by 4 bases, with 6 bases left in between. The germline V gene has CDR1 SEHNR and CDR2 FQNEAQ (reference sequence). The CDR3 here is CASDSYNEQFF. Partial CDR3 DNA: TGTGCCAGCGACTCGTACAATGAG. Looking up the rest from reference TRBV7-9 and TRBJ2-1 gives the full variable domain: DTGVSQNPRHKITKRGQNVTFRCDPISEHNRLYWYRQTLGQGPEFLTYFQNEAQLEKSRLLSDRFSAERPKGSFSTLEIQRTEQGDSAMYLCASDSYNEQFFGPGTRLTVL.

The sample holds many counts of this clone. The read ends 3 residues early relative to the CDR3; the germline J gene fills the gap. The chain uses TRBV20-1 and TRBJ2-3; TRBD2 agrees at 12 bases. There are 14 residues in the CDR3. CDR1 DFQATT and CDR2 SNEGSKA come from the germline V gene (reference sequence). CDR3 protein: CSAPLAGGQETQYF. The covered CDR3 bases are TGCAGTGCTCCACTAGCGGGGGGCCAAGAGACG.

This clone was detected ten times or more. The read ends 3 residues early relative to the CDR3; the germline J gene fills the gap. This chain links TRBV18 with TRBJ1-2; TRBD1 matches 8 bases. The V segment lost 3 bases and the J segment 5 bases; nucleotides outside the gene matches: 5. CDR1 and CDR2 from the germline V gene are KGHSH and LQKENI. The CDR3 totals 14 residues. Incomplete CDR3 DNA: TGTGCCAGCTCACCCCAGGACAGGGATTATGGC. It yields the protein CASSPQDRDYG. The entire CDR3 protein reads CASSPQDRDYGYTF. The full variable domain, completed using reference TRBV18 and TRBJ1-2, is NAGVMQNPRHLVRRRGQEARLRCSPMKGHSHVYWYRQLPEEGLKFMVYLQKENIIDESGMPKERFSAEFPKEGPSILRIQQVVRGDSAAYFCASSPQDRDYGYTFGSGTRLTVV.

This clone was seen a handful of times. The read gets to within 3 residues of the CDR3 end, and the germline J gene fills in the rest. The chain joins TRBV18 to TRBJ2-4; the D gene is possibly TRBD1 (5 bases). There are 14 residues in the CDR3. Per the germline V gene, CDR1 is KGHSH and CDR2 is LQKENI. The sequenced part of the CDR3 DNA is TGTGCCAGCTCACTAGGAAGGGGTTCGAATGGT. Translated, it gives CASSLGRGSNG. The whole CDR3 protein reads CASSLGRGSNGQYF.

There are a few counts of this clone. The CDR3 end lies 3 residues beyond the end of the read and is filled in from the germline J gene. The chain uses TRBV11-2 and TRBJ2-7, with TRBD2 identical over 7 bases. The CDR3 loop spans 13 amino acids. V lost 5 bases to trimming and J lost 4 bases; unmatched junction nucleotides: 5. The germline gives CDR1 SGHAT, CDR2 FQNNGV. The CDR3: CASSPGLVYEQYF. The DNA read from the CDR3 is TGTGCCAGCAGCCCCGGACTAGTATACGAG.

This clone was observed at least ten times. With the read ending 3 residues before the CDR3 end, the germline J gene is used to fill in that end. This chain connects TRBV20-1 to TRBJ2-3; D is uncertain. CDR1 is DFQATT and CDR2 is SNEGSKA in the germline V gene (reference sequence). The CDR3 has 13 residues. With 0 bases removed from V and 4 bases from J, the gap between germline ends came to 8 bases. Incomplete CDR3 DNA: TGCAGTGCTAGAGATACCGCGGCAGATACG. It yields the protein CSARDTAADT. The whole CDR3 protein is CSARDTAADTQYF.

Ten or more counts support this clone. The missing CDR3 end, 3 residues past where the read stops, is filled in from the germline J gene. This chain joins TRBV4-1 and TRBJ2-6; D is ambiguous. Germline V gene data show CDR1 as MGHRA and CDR2 as YSYEKL. V was cut by 2 bases and J by 0 bases, with 14 bases left in between. The CDR3 is 18 amino acids. CDR3 protein: CASSQLLLEPSGANVLTF. The DNA read from the CDR3 is TGCGCCAGCAGCCAACTTCTCTTAGAACCCTCTGGGGCCAACGTC.

This clone came up many times. The read stops 3 residues short of the end of the CDR3; the missing end is completed from the germline J gene. The V gene is TRBV18, the J gene TRBJ1-2; a weak D match, TRBD1 (6 bases). The ends were cut back, 2 bases at V and 4 bases at J, with 14 bases in the middle. Germline CDR1 is KGHSH and CDR2 is LQKENI. The CDR3 spans 15 residues. The CDR3 loop reads CASSPRAQGIYGYTF. Partial CDR3 DNA: TGTGCCAGCTCACCAAGGGCCCAGGGGATCTATGGC. Complete variable domain (other parts from reference TRBV18 and TRBJ1-2): NAGVMQNPRHLVRRRGQEARLRCSPMKGHSHVYWYRQLPEEGLKFMVYLQKENIIDESGMPKERFSAEFPKEGPSILRIQQVVRGDSAAYFCASSPRAQGIYGYTFGSGTRLTVV.

Of note for this clone: Read data end 3 residues before the CDR3 end; the end is taken from the germline J gene. V gene TRBV19 combines with J gene TRBJ2-3, with TRBD1 as a possible D gene (6 bases). Germline values: CDR1 LNHDA, CDR2 SQIVND (reference sequence). This CDR3 region has 14 residues. CDR3 in amino acids: CASSTTGLNQPQYF. The CDR3 DNA, read in part, is TGTGCCAGTAGTACCACAGGGTTAAATCAGCCG.